These 16 T cell receptor beta chains originate from one sample sequenced in a study of CD8+ T cells in alopecia areata. cDNA serving as the sequencing template came from extracted, reverse transcribed RNA. The repertoire was sequenced with immunoSEQ multiplex PCR; TCRdb's copy has only in-frame clones and lacks some. The sample holds approximately 210,000 clones, less than 65% seen once. As for treatment: oral pan-JAK inhibitor, 5-10 mg twice daily. Here the sequenced sample was CD4+ T cells sorted from blood, taken at week 4, from a patient treated with tofacitinib. Receptors were obtained from a human donor with alopecia areata.

The V call is TRBV27, the J call TRBJ1-2, with 7 bases lining up with TRBD1. Trimming removed 5 bases from V and 7 bases from J; junction bases left unmatched: 13. Germline-derived CDR1 and CDR2 are MNHEY and SMNVEV (reference sequence). CDR3 length: 15 residues. The CDR3 coding sequence is TGTGCCAGCAGTCCCCGGGTGGAGGGGGCGAGTGGCTACACCTTC. Protein sequence: CASSPRVEGASGYTF.

A single count supports this clone. V usage is TRBV18 and J usage is TRBJ2-5; D is unclear. V was trimmed by 2 bases and J by 1 base, leaving 11 bases between them. In germline, CDR1 is KGHSH, CDR2 LQKENI. The CDR3 length is 15 residues. CDR3 residues: CASSPIHGIQETQYF. CDR3 coding DNA: TGTGCCAGCTCACCAATACACGGAATCCAAGAGACCCAGTACTTC.

V and J are TRBV2 and TRBJ2-2; 12 bases fit TRBD2. The CDR3 is 15 amino acids. J was trimmed by 5 bases and V by 5 bases; bases with no gene match: 3. In germline, CDR1 is SNHLY, CDR2 FYNNEI. DNA of the CDR3: TGTGCCAGCAGTCCGACTAGCGGGGGAACCGGGGAGCTGTTTTTT. Amino acid sequence: CASSPTSGGTGELFF.

CDR3 sequence: CAWSVGAYNEQFF. The CDR3 nucleotides read TGTGCCTGGAGTGTGGGGGCCTACAATGAGCAGTTCTTC. J is TRBJ2-1 and V is TRBV30; D could derive from TRBD1 or TRBD2 (5 bases each). CDR3 length: 13 residues. V was clipped by 0 bases and J by 2 bases, with 5 bases between them. Per the germline V gene, CDR1 is GTSNPN and CDR2 is SVGIG (reference sequence).

This chain's CDR3 is CASSLRQMNTEAFF. DNA for the CDR3: TGTGCCAGCAGCTTACGTCAGATGAACACTGAAGCTTTCTTT. The chain couples TRBV7-9 to TRBJ1-1; no firm D call. This CDR3 is 14 amino acids long. Trimming removed 2 bases from V and 0 bases from J, with 7 bases in between. Per the germline V gene, CDR1 is SEHNR and CDR2 is FQNEAQ (reference sequence).

This rearrangement joins TRBV7-2 to TRBJ1-4; 7 bases are a match to TRBD1. The junction had 8 bases not matched to a gene; V was cut back by 2 bases and J by 14 bases. Germline CDR1 reads SGHTA; CDR2 reads FQGNSA. The CDR3 runs 13 residues. In nucleotides, the CDR3 is TGTGCCAGCAGCTTACGGGGCCGGGGACAGCTGTTTTTT. This sequence encodes CASSLRGRGQLFF.

This clone was seen a handful of times. The chain couples TRBV10-3 to TRBJ2-7; 11 nucleotides agree with TRBD1. V shed 4 bases, J shed 3 bases, and the junction held 2 bases outside the gene matches. Looked up from germline, CDR1 is ENHRY and CDR2 is SYGVKD. The length of the CDR3 is 14 residues. The CDR3 protein is CAISAGTGGYEQYF. The CDR3 region has the DNA TGTGCCATCAGTGCCGGGACAGGGGGCTACGAGCAGTACTTC.

This clone occurred a few times. This sequence joins TRBV27 and TRBJ1-6, with 9 positions matching TRBD1. The germline V gene encodes CDR1 MNHEY and CDR2 SMNVEV (reference sequence). CDR3 length equals 15 residues. Trimming at V came to 5 bases and at J to 10 bases, leaving 9 bases not matched to a gene. The CDR3 here is CASSIGQGIYSPLHF. CDR3 DNA sequence: TGTGCCAGCAGTATCGGACAGGGGATTTACTCACCCCTCCACTTT.

V gene TRBV10-3 combines with J gene TRBJ1-5, with a weak D call TRBD1 (6 bases). V was pared by 5 bases and J by 6 bases, with 23 bases between. The germline V gene has CDR1 ENHRY and CDR2 SYGVKD. The CDR3 extends over 17 amino acids. The CDR3 nucleotides read TGTGCCATCAGTCCAGGGGAGGCAAGGTCATACGGTCAGCCCCAGCATTTT. This sequence encodes CAISPGEARSYGQPQHF.

V and J are TRBV7-9 and TRBJ2-5; no clear D. The germline V gene has CDR1 SEHNR and CDR2 FQNEAQ (reference sequence). Trimming shortened V by 5 bases and J by 4 bases, and 8 bases separated the two germline ends. The CDR3 contains 12 residues. The CDR3 DNA sequence: TGTGCCAGCAGCAATTCGGGAGAGACCCAGTACTTC. Encoded protein: CASSNSGETQYF.

The chain uses TRBV5-1 and TRBJ1-6; D not resolved. Germline V gene lookup returns CDR1 SGHRS and CDR2 YFSETQ. The CDR3 covers 16 residues. Trimming shortened V by 1 base and J by 0 bases, and 8 bases separated the two germline ends. The CDR3 protein is CASSLTASSYNSPLHF. DNA of the CDR3: TGCGCCAGCAGCTTGACGGCGAGCTCCTATAATTCACCCCTCCACTTT.

The chain links TRBV5-1 to TRBJ2-1; 7 nucleotides match TRBD1. CDR1 is SGHRS, CDR2 YFSETQ, per germline. V shed 0 bases and J 6 bases; nucleotides not matched to a gene: 3. The CDR3 runs to 14 residues. The CDR3 sequence: CASSLGPGGNEQFF. CDR3 sequence (DNA): TGCGCCAGCAGCTTGGGCCCAGGGGGCAATGAGCAGTTCTTC.

The V call is TRBV30, the J call TRBJ1-1, with 8 bases matching TRBD1. CDR3 length: 11 residues. Germline V CDR1 and CDR2: GTSNPN, SVGIG (reference sequence). With V trimmed by 4 bases and J by 8 bases, 3 bases remained unmatched. CDR3 sequence reads: CAWNRGGEAFF. CDR3 nucleotides: TGTGCCTGGAACAGGGGGGGGGAAGCTTTCTTT.

The chain employs TRBV10-3 and TRBJ2-5; 11 positions match TRBD2. V shed 0 bases and J 5 bases; nucleotides not matched to a gene: 5. Per germline, CDR1 ENHRY and CDR2 SYGVKD. The CDR3 length is 16 residues. The CDR3 DNA follows: TGTGCCATCAGTGAGTCCCCTAGCGGGGGGTCGGAGACCCAGTACTTC. Translated, it gives CAISESPSGGSETQYF.

The V call is TRBV2, the J call TRBJ1-5; 8 positions match TRBD1. The CDR3 has 13 residues. Trimming cost V 11 bases and J 6 bases; bases outside gene matches: 9. Germline CDR1 is SNHLY and CDR2 is FYNNEI. The CDR3 DNA reads TGTGCCGGCGCAGGGGGCGAAGGTCAGCCCCAGCATTTT. Residues: CAGAGGEGQPQHF.

There are a few counts of this clone. This chain joins TRBV2 and TRBJ2-2, with D possibly TRBD2 on 6 matching bases. Trimming stripped 6 bases from V and 8 bases from J, with 16 bases between. There are 14 residues in the CDR3. The V gene's germline CDR1 is SNHLY and CDR2 FYNNEI. The CDR3 DNA is TGTGCCAGCAGCCCTACAGCGGGTTGGGGGGAGCTGTTTTTT. Translated, it gives CASSPTAGWGELFF.